The T cell receptor (beta chain) under discussion was sequenced for a study of shared clonotypes between healthy human individuals. The study, taken as a whole, reports: Blood was the only sampled material, and tissue repertoires likely differ. Non-shared clonotypes showed lower generation probabilities than clonotypes common to all four donors.

The CDR3 runs 14 residues. About this clone itself: As yet, its antigen is unknown.

Here immunoSEQ multiplex PCR was the method, and the copy in TCRdb shows in-frame clones only, minus some. The sample holds approximately 530,000 clones, 95% to 96% seen once. Specimen: naive CD4+ T cells sorted from blood. Subset indicated: CD45RA+ positively selected. The gene calls are TRBV21-1 and TRBJ1-2; TRBD1, the table's D call, was not compared with the DNA. TRBV21-1 has pseudogene status. The TCR comes from a woman aged 25 to 39 in good health. CDR3 loop: CASSGDRGWYGYTF. CDR3 nucleotides: TGTGCCAGCAGCGGCGACAGGGGATGGTATGGCTACACCTTC.